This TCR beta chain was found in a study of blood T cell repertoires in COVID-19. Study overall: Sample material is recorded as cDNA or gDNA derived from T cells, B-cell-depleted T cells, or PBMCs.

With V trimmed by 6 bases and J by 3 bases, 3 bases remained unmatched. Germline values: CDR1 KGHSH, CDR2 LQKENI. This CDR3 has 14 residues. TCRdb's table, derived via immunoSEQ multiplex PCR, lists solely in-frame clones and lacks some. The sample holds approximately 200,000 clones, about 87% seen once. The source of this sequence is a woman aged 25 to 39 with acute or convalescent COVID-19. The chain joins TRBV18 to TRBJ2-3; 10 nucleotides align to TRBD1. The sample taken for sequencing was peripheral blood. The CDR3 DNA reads TGTGCCAGCTCCCGGGACAGGGGAACAGATACGCAGTATTTT. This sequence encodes CASSRDRGTDTQYF.